The T cell receptor (beta chain) described here comes from a study of blood T cell repertoires in COVID-19. Libraries were prepared by immunoSEQ multiplex PCR; TCRdb keeps only in-frame clonotypes and omits some of them. The sample holds roughly 89,000 clones; around three quarters are singletons and the top ten take under 13%. The V segment lost 3 bases and the J segment 0 bases; nucleotides outside the gene matches: 5. CDR1 is MDHEN, CDR2 SYDVKM, per germline. The CDR3 spans 16 residues. J is TRBJ1-2 and V is TRBV28, with 9 nucleotides matching TRBD1. Sequences were obtained from peripheral blood. This TCR derives from a woman in her seventies with acute or convalescent COVID-19. The CDR3 coding sequence is TGTGCCAGCAGTTTTTTGGACAGGGGAGCTAACTATGGCTACACCTTC. This codes for CASSFLDRGANYGYTF.